This T cell receptor beta chain stems from a study of glioma-infiltrating T cells after dendritic cell vaccination. TCRdb's copy holds only in-frame clones and misses some; the assay was immunoSEQ multiplex PCR. The sample contains approximately 370 clones, 85% to 95% of which appear only once. Isocitrate dehydrogenase mutation was absent in all glioblastoma patients. This clone has just one count. The material sequenced was tumor tissue, taken before dendritic cell vaccination. The TCR sequence derives from a human donor with glioblastoma.

In DNA form, the CDR3 reads TGTGCCAGCAGCATCCTTAACACTGAAGCTTTCTTT. Translated, it gives CASSILNTEAFF. The chain links TRBV13 to TRBJ1-1; D is unresolved. The V gene's germline CDR1 is PRHDT and CDR2 FYEKMQ (reference sequence). Trimming took 5 bases from V and 2 from J, leaving 6 bases between them. The CDR3 spans 12 residues.